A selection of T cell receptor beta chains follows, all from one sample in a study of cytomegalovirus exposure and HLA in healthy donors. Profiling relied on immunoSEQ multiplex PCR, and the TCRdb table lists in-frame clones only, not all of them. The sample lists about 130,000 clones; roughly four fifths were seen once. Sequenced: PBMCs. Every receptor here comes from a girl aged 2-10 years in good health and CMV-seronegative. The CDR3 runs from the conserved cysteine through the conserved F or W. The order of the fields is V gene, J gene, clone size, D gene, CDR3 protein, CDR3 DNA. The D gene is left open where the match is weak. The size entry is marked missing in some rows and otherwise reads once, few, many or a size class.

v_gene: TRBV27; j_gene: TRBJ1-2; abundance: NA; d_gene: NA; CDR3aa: CASSLTTTTVPYGYTF; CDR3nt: TGTGCCAGCAGTTTAACCACAACGACAGTTCCCTATGGCTACACCTTC
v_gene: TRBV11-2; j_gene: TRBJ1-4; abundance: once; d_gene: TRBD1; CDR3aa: CASSLGPIQGATNEKLFF; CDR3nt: TGTGCCAGCAGCTTAGGGCCCATCCAGGGGGCAACTAATGAAAAACTGTTTTTT
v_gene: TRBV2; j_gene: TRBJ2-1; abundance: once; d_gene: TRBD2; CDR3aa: CASRSGTSYNEQFF; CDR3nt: TGTGCCAGCAGATCCGGGACTAGTTACAATGAGCAGTTCTTC
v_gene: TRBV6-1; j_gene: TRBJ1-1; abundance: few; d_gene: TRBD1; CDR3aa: CASRPRLGQEAFF; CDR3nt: TGTGCCAGCAGACCACGGCTGGGACAGGAAGCTTTCTTT
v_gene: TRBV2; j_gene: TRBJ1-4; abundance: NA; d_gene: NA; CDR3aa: CASSVFLAEANEKLFF; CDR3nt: TGTGCCAGCAGTGTTTTTCTCGCGGAAGCTAATGAAAAACTGTTTTTT
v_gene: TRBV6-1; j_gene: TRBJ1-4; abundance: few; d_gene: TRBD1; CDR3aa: CASSAGTDGGEKLFF; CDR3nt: TGTGCCAGCAGTGCGGGGACAGACGGAGGAGAAAAACTGTTTTTT
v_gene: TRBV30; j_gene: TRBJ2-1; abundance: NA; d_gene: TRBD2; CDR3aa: CAWSVLNGAGGQFF; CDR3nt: TGTGCCTGGAGTGTACTTAATGGCGCGGGGGGGCAGTTCTTC
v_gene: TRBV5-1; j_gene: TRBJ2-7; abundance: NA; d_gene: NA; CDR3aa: CASSSRSTSLEQYF; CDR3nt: TGCGCCAGCAGCTCCCGGTCTACTTCGCTCGAGCAGTACTTC
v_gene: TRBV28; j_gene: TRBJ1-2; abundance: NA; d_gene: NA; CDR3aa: CASRVALGGGGVHGYTF; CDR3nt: TGTGCCAGCAGGGTCGCGCTGGGTGGGGGCGGCGTTCATGGCTACACCTTC
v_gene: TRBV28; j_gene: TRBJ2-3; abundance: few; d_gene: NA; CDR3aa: CASIPGNPTDTQYF; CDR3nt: TGTGCCAGCATTCCCGGGAACCCCACAGATACGCAGTATTTT
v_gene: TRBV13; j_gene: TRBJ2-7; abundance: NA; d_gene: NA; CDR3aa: CASSAGKGISPYEQYF; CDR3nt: TGTGCCAGCAGCGCAGGGAAAGGTATTAGTCCCTACGAGCAGTACTTC
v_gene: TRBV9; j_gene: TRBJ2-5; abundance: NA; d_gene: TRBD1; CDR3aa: CASSNRDRGQETQYF; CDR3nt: TGTGCCAGCAGCAACCGGGACAGGGGCCAAGAGACCCAGTACTTC
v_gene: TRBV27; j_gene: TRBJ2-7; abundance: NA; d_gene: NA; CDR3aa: CASKVRDSPFSSYEQYF; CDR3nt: TGTGCCAGCAAAGTCCGGGACTCACCCTTCTCTTCCTACGAGCAGTACTTC
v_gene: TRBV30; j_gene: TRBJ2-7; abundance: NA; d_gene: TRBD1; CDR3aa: CARKSGTGPYEQYF; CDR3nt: TGTGCCCGCAAATCCGGGACAGGACCCTACGAGCAGTACTTC
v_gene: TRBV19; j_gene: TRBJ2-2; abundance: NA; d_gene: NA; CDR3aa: CASSIQGPGELFF; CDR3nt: TGTGCCAGTAGTATACAGGGCCCCGGGGAGCTGTTTTTT
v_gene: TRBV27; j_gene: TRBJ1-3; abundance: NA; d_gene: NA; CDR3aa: CASSPGVYSGNTIYF; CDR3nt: TGTGCCAGCAGTCCGGGGGTTTACTCTGGAAACACCATATATTTT
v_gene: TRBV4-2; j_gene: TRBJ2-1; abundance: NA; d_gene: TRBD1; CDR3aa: CASSLRTGYNEQFF; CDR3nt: TGTGCCAGCAGCCTCAGGACAGGTTACAATGAGCAGTTCTTC
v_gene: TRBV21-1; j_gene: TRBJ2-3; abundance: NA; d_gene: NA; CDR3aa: CASSPISNQHTQYF; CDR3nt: TGTGCCAGCAGCCCGATTAGCAATCAGCATACGCAGTATTTT
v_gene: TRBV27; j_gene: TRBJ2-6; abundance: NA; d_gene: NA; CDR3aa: CASSLRWGSASGANVLTF; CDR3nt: TGTGCCAGCAGTTTACGATGGGGCTCCGCCTCTGGGGCCAACGTCCTGACTTTC
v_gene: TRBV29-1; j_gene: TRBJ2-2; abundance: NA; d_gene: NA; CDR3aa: CSVEVGGPTGELFF; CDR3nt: TGCAGCGTTGAAGTCGGAGGGCCCACCGGGGAGCTGTTTTTT
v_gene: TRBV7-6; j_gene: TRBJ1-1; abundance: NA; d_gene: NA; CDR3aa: CASSLGREESTEAFF; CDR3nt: TGTGCCAGCAGCTTAGGTAGAGAGGAGTCCACTGAAGCTTTCTTT
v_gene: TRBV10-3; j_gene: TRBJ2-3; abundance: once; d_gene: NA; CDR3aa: CAAARIWDTQYF; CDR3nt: TGTGCCGCCGCGAGAATCTGGGATACGCAGTATTTT
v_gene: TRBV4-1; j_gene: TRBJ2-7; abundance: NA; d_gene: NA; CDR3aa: CASSPKQGYEQYF; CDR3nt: TGCGCCAGCAGCCCTAAGCAGGGTTACGAGCAGTACTTC
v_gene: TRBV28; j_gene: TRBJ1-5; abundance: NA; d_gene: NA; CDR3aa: CASMRGGGQPQHF; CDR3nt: TGTGCCAGCATGAGGGGGGGCGGTCAGCCCCAGCATTTT
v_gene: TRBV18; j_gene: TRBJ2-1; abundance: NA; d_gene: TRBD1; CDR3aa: CASSPDRGSYNEQFF; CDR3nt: TGTGCCAGCTCACCCGACAGGGGATCCTACAATGAGCAGTTCTTC
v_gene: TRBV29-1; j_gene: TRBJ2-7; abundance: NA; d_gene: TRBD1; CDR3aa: CSATIGTGSYEQYF; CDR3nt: TGCAGCGCTACAATCGGGACAGGGAGCTACGAGCAGTACTTC
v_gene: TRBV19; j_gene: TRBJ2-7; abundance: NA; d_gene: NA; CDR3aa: CASSSGSRQEQYF; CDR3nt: TGTGCCAGTAGTAGCGGATCTAGGCAAGAGCAGTACTTC
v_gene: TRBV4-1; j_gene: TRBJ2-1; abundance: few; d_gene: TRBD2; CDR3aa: CASSQKLAGQTTSSYNEQFF; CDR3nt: TGCGCCAGCAGCCAGAAACTAGCGGGTCAAACTACGAGCTCCTACAATGAGCAGTTCTTC
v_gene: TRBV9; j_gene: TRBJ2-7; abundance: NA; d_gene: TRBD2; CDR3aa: CASSGGLAGEHHEQYF; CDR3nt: TGTGCCAGCAGCGGGGGACTAGCGGGAGAGCACCACGAGCAGTACTTC
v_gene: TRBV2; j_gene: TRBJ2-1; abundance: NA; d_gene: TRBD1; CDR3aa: CASSRHGTGGYEQFF; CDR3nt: TGTGCCAGCAGCCGCCACGGGACAGGGGGCTATGAGCAGTTCTTC
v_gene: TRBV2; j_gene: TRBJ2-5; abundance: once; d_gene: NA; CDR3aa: CATVWPEQETQYF; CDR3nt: TGTGCCACTGTGTGGCCAGAACAAGAGACCCAGTACTTC
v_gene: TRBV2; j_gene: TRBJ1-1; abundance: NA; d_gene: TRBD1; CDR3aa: CASSTQGGQEAFF; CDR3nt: TGTGCCAGCAGTACCCAAGGGGGACAGGAAGCTTTCTTT
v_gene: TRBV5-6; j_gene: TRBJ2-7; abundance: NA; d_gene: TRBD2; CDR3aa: CASSSAGVPWEQYF; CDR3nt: TGTGCCAGCAGCTCCGCGGGGGTGCCTTGGGAGCAGTACTTC
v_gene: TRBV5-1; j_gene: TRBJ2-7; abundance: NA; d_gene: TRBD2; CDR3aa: CASSLGGSGKGGYEQYF; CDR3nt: TGCGCCAGCAGCTTGGGTGGCAGCGGGAAGGGTGGCTACGAGCAGTACTTC
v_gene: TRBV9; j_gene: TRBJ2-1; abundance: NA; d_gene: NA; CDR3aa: CASSVAKPRSSEQFF; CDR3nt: TGTGCCAGCAGCGTAGCTAAACCTCGGAGTTCCGAGCAGTTCTTC
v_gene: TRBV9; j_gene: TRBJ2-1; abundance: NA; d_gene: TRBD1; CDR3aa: CASSGGTGGNEQFF; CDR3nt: TGTGCCAGCAGCGGCGGGACAGGGGGTAATGAGCAGTTCTTC
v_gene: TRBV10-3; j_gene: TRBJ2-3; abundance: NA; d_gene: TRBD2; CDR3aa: CAISEVQRGSTDTQYF; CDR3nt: TGTGCCATCAGTGAGGTACAGCGGGGGAGCACAGATACGCAGTATTTT
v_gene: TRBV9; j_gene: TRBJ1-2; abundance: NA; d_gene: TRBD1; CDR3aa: CASTGTGNGYTF; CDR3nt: TGTGCCAGCACCGGGACAGGGAATGGCTACACCTTC
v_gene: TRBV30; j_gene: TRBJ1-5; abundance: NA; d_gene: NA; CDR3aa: CAWENQNQPQHF; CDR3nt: TGTGCCTGGGAGAATCAAAATCAGCCCCAGCATTTT
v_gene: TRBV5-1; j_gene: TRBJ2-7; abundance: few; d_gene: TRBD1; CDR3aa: CASSPGTGPSHEQYF; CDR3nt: TGCGCCAGCAGCCCAGGGACAGGCCCTTCTCACGAGCAGTACTTC
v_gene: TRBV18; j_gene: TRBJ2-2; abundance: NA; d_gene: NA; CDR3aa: CASSPAGNTGELFF; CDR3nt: TGTGCCAGCTCACCAGCAGGGAACACCGGGGAGCTGTTTTTT
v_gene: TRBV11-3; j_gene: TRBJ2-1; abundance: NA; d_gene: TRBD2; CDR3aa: CASSLGTSGMVNEQFF; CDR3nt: TGTGCCAGCAGCCTAGGGACTAGCGGGATGGTAAATGAGCAGTTCTTC
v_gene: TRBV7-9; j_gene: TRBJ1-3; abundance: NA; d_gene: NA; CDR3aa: CASSSGQSSGNTIYF; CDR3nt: TGTGCCAGCAGCTCTGGACAGAGCTCTGGAAACACCATATATTTT
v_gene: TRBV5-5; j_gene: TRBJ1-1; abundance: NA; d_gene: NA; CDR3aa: CASSLLQGWSTEAFF; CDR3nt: TGTGCCAGCAGCTTGTTACAGGGATGGAGCACTGAAGCTTTCTTT
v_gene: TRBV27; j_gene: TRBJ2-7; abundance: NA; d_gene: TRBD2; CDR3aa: CASSLLGLAASAYEQYF; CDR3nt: TGTGCCAGCAGTTTATTGGGACTAGCGGCCTCCGCCTACGAGCAGTACTTC
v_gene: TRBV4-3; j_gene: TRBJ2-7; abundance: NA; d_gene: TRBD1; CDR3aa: CASSSHQGARYEQYF; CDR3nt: TGCGCCAGCAGCTCACATCAGGGGGCGCGGTACGAGCAGTACTTC
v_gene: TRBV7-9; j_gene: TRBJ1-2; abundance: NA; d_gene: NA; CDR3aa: CASSREIYGYTF; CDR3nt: TGTGCCAGCTCGCGGGAGATCTATGGCTACACCTTC
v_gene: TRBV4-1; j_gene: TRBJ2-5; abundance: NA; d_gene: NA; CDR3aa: CASSHVVAPGETQYF; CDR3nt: TGCGCCAGCAGCCACGTAGTCGCCCCCGGGGAGACCCAGTACTTC
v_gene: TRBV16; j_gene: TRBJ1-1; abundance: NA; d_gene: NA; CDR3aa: CASSQGQNTEAFF; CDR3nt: TGTGCCAGCAGCCAAGGACAGAACACTGAAGCTTTCTTT
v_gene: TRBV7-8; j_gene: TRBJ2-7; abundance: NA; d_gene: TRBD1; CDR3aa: CASSLSTGGAYEQYF; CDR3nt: TGTGCCAGCAGCTTGTCGACAGGGGGCGCCTACGAGCAGTACTTC
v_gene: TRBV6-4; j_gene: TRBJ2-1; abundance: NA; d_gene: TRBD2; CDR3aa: CASSDSERGGHNEQFF; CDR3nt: TGTGCCAGCAGTGACTCCGAGCGGGGGGGCCACAATGAGCAGTTCTTC
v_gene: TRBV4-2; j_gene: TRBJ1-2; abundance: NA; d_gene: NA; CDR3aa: CASSQDPGEGYGYTF; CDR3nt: TGTGCCAGCAGCCAAGATCCCGGGGAAGGGTATGGCTACACCTTC
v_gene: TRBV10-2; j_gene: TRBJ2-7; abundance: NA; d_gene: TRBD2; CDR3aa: CASRLAGGTYEQYF; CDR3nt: TGCGCCAGCAGGTTAGCGGGAGGGACTTACGAGCAGTACTTC
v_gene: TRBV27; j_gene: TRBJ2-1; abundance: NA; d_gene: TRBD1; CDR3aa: CASSGPGQGKDGEQFF; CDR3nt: TGTGCCAGCAGTGGGCCGGGACAGGGGAAAGACGGTGAGCAGTTCTTC
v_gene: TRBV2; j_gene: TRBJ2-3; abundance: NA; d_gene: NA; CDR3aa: CASRLLGPEGTDTQYF; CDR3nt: TGTGCCAGCAGGCTACTAGGACCTGAAGGCACAGATACGCAGTATTTT
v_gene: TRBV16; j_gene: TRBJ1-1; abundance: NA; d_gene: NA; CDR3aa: CASSQGPGKGSEAFF; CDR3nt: TGTGCCAGCAGCCAAGGGCCAGGGAAGGGTTCTGAAGCTTTCTTT
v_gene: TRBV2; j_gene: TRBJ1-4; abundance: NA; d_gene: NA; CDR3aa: CASSGRGGEKLFF; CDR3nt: TGTGCCAGCAGTGGGAGGGGGGGTGAAAAACTGTTTTTT
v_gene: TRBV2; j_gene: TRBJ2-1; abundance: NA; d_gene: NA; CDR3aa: CASSRSGEQFF; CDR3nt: TGTGCCAGCAGTAGGAGTGGTGAGCAGTTCTTC
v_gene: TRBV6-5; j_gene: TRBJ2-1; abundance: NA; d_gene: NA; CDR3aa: CASRFKGLNEQFF; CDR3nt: TGTGCCAGCAGATTTAAGGGGCTAAATGAGCAGTTCTTC